This T cell receptor (beta chain) was profiled in a study of T cells after yellow fever vaccination. Comments on this clonotype: Its cognate antigen is unknown.

General observations from the study: Clonotype sharing between CD4 and CD8 compartments was small. Re-detected after boosting: most primary clones, 96% of CD4 and 75% to 90% of CD8.

Germline V gene lookup returns CDR1 SGHAT and CDR2 FQNNGV. With V trimmed by 0 bases and J by 0 bases, 10 bases remained unmatched. The length of the CDR3 is 19 residues. A universal primer site and UMIs were added as TCR cDNA was made by 5'RACE template switching. TCRdb re-called the 5' RACE reads with MiXCR, one entry per CDR3 protein. The sample lists more than 250,000 distinct CDR3 sequences; about 6.9% were seen once. The sequenced sample was PBMCs, obtained 35 to 50 days after the first yellow fever vaccination. This chain connects TRBV11-2 to TRBJ2-1; 8 bases align to TRBD2. This TCR was recovered from a man aged 18 to 29 who received the YFV17D yellow fever vaccine. CDR3 region: CASSLDPGGGLSSYNEQFF. Written as DNA, the CDR3 is TGTGCCAGCAGCTTAGATCCCGGGGGGGGCCTGAGCTCCTACAATGAGCAGTTCTTC.